The present T cell receptor (beta chain) was sequenced within a study of shared clonotypes between healthy human individuals. The data were produced by immunoSEQ multiplex PCR, yet TCRdb's version contains in-frame clones alone and is incomplete. The data show over 400,000 clones, with more than 95% seen just once and about 0.068% held by the top ten. The length of the CDR3 is 15 residues. With V trimmed by 5 bases and J by 0 bases, 4 bases remained unmatched. The germline V gene encodes CDR1 MDHEN and CDR2 SYDVKM. The V call is TRBV28, the J call TRBJ1-3; 7 bases match TRBD1. The TCR was taken from a woman aged 30 to 39 in good health. Sequenced material: naive CD4+ T cells sorted from blood. Noted subset: CD45RA+ positively selected. The CDR3 DNA reads TGTGCCAGCAGTACAGGGGCAGGCTCTGGAAACACCATATATTTT. This codes for CASSTGAGSGNTIYF.